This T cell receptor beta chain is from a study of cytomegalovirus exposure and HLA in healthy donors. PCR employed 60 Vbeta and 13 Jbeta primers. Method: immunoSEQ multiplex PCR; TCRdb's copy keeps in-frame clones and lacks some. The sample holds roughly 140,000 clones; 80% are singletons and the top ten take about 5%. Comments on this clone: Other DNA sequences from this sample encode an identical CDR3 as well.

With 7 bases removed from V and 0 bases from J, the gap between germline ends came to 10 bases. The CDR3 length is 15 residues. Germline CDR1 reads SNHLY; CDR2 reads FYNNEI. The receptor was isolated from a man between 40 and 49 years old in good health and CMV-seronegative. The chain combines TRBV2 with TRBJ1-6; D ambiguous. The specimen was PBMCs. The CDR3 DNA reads TGTGCCAGCAAAATGGGGAGCTCCTATAATTCACCCCTCCACTTT. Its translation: CASKMGSSYNSPLHF.